This T cell receptor (beta chain) was observed in a study of spatial heterogeneity in lung cancer. Germline V gives CDR1 DFQATT, CDR2 SNEGSKA (reference sequence). The CDR3 has 13 amino acids. The study, taken as a whole, reports: The study found that expanded intratumoral alpha and beta TCR counts tracked tumor mutation counts.

Relative to its sample, this clonotype is medium-sized (0.01 to 0.1%). Its target is not known. Its ends do not fully match the called genes, so a read error is possible. The time point was: sample taken at primary tumor resection. TCRdb independently ran MiXCR on the 5' RACE reads; one entry per CDR3 protein. The sample gives about 12,000 distinct CDR3 sequences, roughly 15% of which show up once; less than 20% is in the top ten. The material sequenced was lung tumor tissue, taken at surgery. The receptor was isolated from a male donor with early-stage non-small cell lung cancer. The J gene is TRBJ1-5, the V gene TRBV20-1, with D unresolved. CDR3 residues: CSAIVRMDQLQHF. CDR3 coding DNA: TGCAGTGCTATCGTTCGTATGGATCAGCTCCAGCATTTT.